A single sample is the source of the 21 T cell receptor beta chains below, sequenced in a study of blood T cells in healthy people across ages. PCR was performed a second time for about 7 to 12 cycles using a sample-barcoded 5' primer and a J-beta primer mix. TCRdb ran MiXCR on the 5' RACE reads and lists one entry per CDR3 protein. This repertoire shows some 290,000 distinct CDR3 sequences, less than 30% found once; its top ten account for over 25%. Sequenced material: blood. These receptors all stem from a woman between 65 and 79 years old in good health.

The CDR3 is CASSSTGREPQHF. For the CDR3, the DNA is TGTGCCAGCAGCTCGACAGGGAGGGAGCCCCAGCATTTT. The chain has TRBV7-9 and TRBJ1-5, with 7 nucleotides matching TRBD1. J gave up 8 bases and V 4 bases, and 5 bases lay outside the gene matches. The CDR3 runs to 13 residues. CDR1 SEHNR and CDR2 FQNEAQ come from the germline V gene (reference sequence).

Only a few counts were recorded for this clonotype. This sequence joins TRBV28 and TRBJ2-7; D may be TRBD1 (6 bases). The CDR3 has 14 residues. Germline V CDR1 and CDR2: MDHEN, SYDVKM. V lost 6 bases, J lost 6 bases, and 18 bases lay in between. In DNA form, the CDR3 reads TGTGCCAGCAGCCCTTCGATTGACAGGCCCGAGCAGTACTTC. It codes for CASSPSIDRPEQYF.

The sample holds one count of this clonotype. This chain connects TRBV20-1 to TRBJ2-5; a weak D match, TRBD2 (5 bases). CDR3 size: 15 residues. V lost 0 bases, J lost 1 base, and 12 bases lay in between. Germline V gene data show CDR1 as DFQATT and CDR2 as SNEGSKA (reference sequence). The CDR3 DNA sequence: TGCAGTGCTAGAGACCCTACTAGACTCCAAGAGACCCAGTACTTC. This gives the protein CSARDPTRLQETQYF.

The table lists this clonotype with a few counts. The rearrangement links TRBV28 to TRBJ2-1, with 13 bases identical to TRBD2. This CDR3 spans 16 amino acids. J gave up 2 bases and V 5 bases, and 3 bases lay outside the gene matches. CDR1 is MDHEN, CDR2 SYDVKM, per germline. The CDR3 sequence is CASSPGTSGTYNEQFF. Written as DNA, the CDR3 is TGTGCCAGCAGTCCGGGGACTAGCGGGACCTACAATGAGCAGTTCTTC.

To note about this clonotype: One end of the junction does not line up with germline, which may come from a read error. The rearrangement links TRBV5-5 to TRBJ1-2; no firm D call. CDR3 length equals 14 residues. Germline-derived CDR1 and CDR2 are SGHKS and YYEKEE (reference sequence). The DNA for the CDR3 is TGTGCCAGCAGCCCCGGTCAGCCGGGCTATGACTACACCTTC. Amino acid sequence: CASSPGQPGYDYTF.

In its sample, this clonotype was seen once. The DNA for the CDR3 is TGTGCCAGCAGCATAGGCCGGTGGGACAGTGAAGCTTTCTTT. Amino acids: CASSIGRWDSEAFF. This chain joins TRBV3-1 and TRBJ1-1, with 7 nucleotides matching TRBD1. V shed 5 bases, J shed 7 bases, and the junction held 10 bases outside the gene matches. Germline-derived CDR1 and CDR2 are LGHDT and YNNKEL (reference sequence). CDR3 length: 14 amino acids.

The V and J genes are TRBV20-1 and TRBJ2-3, with D maybe TRBD1 (7 bases). This CDR3 is built from 14 residues. Trimming pared 5 bases from V and 2 bases from J, leaving 14 bases between. Per the germline V gene, CDR1 is DFQATT and CDR2 is SNEGSKA (reference sequence). The CDR3 nucleotides are TGCAGTGCTCTCAGGGGGGTCCTCACAGATACGCAGTATTTT. Amino acid sequence: CSALRGVLTDTQYF.

The rearrangement uses TRBV9 and TRBJ2-3; the match to TRBD2 covers 11 bases. This CDR3 is 16 amino acids long. V was clipped by 4 bases and J by 3 bases; unmatched bases: 7. CDR1 and CDR2 (germline): SGDLS, YYNGEE. Here the CDR3 reads CASSTTASGRTDTQYF. As DNA, the CDR3 is TGTGCCAGCAGCACCACTGCTAGCGGGAGGACAGATACGCAGTATTTT.

This clonotype has just a few counts. The V gene is TRBV7-9, the J gene TRBJ2-1; D is unresolved. Germline V lookup: CDR1 SEHNR, CDR2 FQNEAQ (reference sequence). The CDR3 sequence is 14 residues long. V was clipped by 3 bases and J by 0 bases, with 6 bases between them. The DNA for the CDR3 is TGTGCCAGCAGCTTTATGTTCTCCTACAATGAGCAGTTCTTC. Translation gives CASSFMFSYNEQFF.

J is TRBJ2-5 and V is TRBV9, with 11 bases that match TRBD2. The CDR3 covers 16 residues. Germline V gives CDR1 SGDLS, CDR2 YYNGEE. Trimming removed 5 bases from V and 3 bases from J; junction bases left unmatched: 9. The CDR3 loop is CASSDELAGAEETQYF. CDR3 DNA: TGTGCCAGCAGTGATGAACTAGCGGGAGCGGAAGAGACCCAGTACTTC.

The table lists this clonotype with a few counts. The V and J genes are TRBV29-1 and TRBJ1-3, with D possibly being TRBD1 (5 bases). The ends were cut back, 7 bases at V and 3 bases at J, with 7 bases in the middle. In germline, CDR1 is SQVTM, CDR2 ANQGSEA. CDR3 length: 11 amino acids. The CDR3 region is CSAGFGNTIYF. In DNA form, the CDR3 reads TGCAGCGCAGGGTTTGGAAACACCATATATTTT.

CDR3 coding DNA: TGTGCCAGCACCTCACGTGGAGAGGGGCGGGCGATCCACAATGAGCAGTTCTTC. Translating gives CASTSRGEGRAIHNEQFF. The chain carries TRBV6-1 and TRBJ2-5; D is possibly TRBD1 or TRBD2 (5 bases each). The DNA matches TRBJ2-1 better at its end, which makes the J call doubtful. The CDR3 covers 18 residues. CDR1 and CDR2 (germline): MNHNS, SASEGT.

The V and J genes are TRBV3-1 and TRBJ2-3; D not certain. The CDR3 spans 12 residues. The germline V gene encodes CDR1 LGHDT and CDR2 YNNKEL (reference sequence). Trimming pared 4 bases from V and 5 bases from J, leaving 7 bases between. The CDR3 here is CASSLPGDTQYF. The CDR3 DNA reads as TGTGCCAGCAGCCTGCCGGGAGATACGCAGTATTTT.

The chain is built from TRBV6-6 and TRBJ1-6, with TRBD1 identical over 8 bases. Germline lookup yields CDR1 MNHNY and CDR2 SVGAGI (reference sequence). V dropped 5 bases and J dropped 10; count of bases not matched to a gene: 7. The CDR3 is made up of 14 amino acids. This CDR3 reads CASSPRQGSSPLHF. For the CDR3, the DNA is TGTGCCAGCAGTCCCCGACAGGGGAGCTCACCCCTCCACTTT.

The genes are TRBV25-1 and TRBJ1-2, with 7 bases aligning to TRBD1. Germline V gene lookup returns CDR1 MGHDK and CDR2 SYGVNS. J lost 8 bases, V lost 5 bases, and 5 bases had no gene match. The CDR3 has 12 amino acids. The CDR3 loop reads CASSKRQGGYTF. CDR3 in DNA: TGTGCCAGCAGTAAAAGACAGGGCGGCTACACCTTC.

This clonotype was detected a few times. The gene calls are TRBV5-8 and TRBJ2-5; 12 bases match TRBD1. The J call is uncertain, as TRBJ2-7 better fits the DNA end. Germline V gives CDR1 SGHTS, CDR2 YDEGEE. The CDR3 has 15 amino acids. In DNA, the CDR3 is TGTGCCAGCAGCCCCCGGGACAGGGGGCGCTACGAGCAGTACTTC. This encodes CASSPRDRGRYEQYF.

The chain has TRBV5-1 and TRBJ2-1, with TRBD2 identical over 9 bases. This CDR3 has 15 amino acids. V lost 0 bases to trimming and J lost 6 bases; unmatched junction nucleotides: 4. The germline V gene encodes CDR1 SGHRS and CDR2 YFSETQ. The CDR3 sequence: CASSLEVAGANEQFF. CDR3 in DNA: TGCGCCAGCAGCTTGGAGGTAGCGGGAGCCAATGAGCAGTTCTTC.

In its sample, this clonotype was seen many times. This chain connects TRBV21-1 to TRBJ1-2. TRBV21-1 is designated a pseudogene. This CDR3 contains 12 residues. The CDR3 bases are TGTGCCAGCAGCAAAGGAGGAAGAGGCTACACCTTC. The encoded protein is CASSKGGRGYTF.

In its sample, this clonotype was seen many times. The chain links TRBV7-9 to TRBJ2-7; D is perhaps TRBD1 or TRBD2 (5 bases each). CDR3 length: 14 residues. V gave up 1 base and J gave up 3 bases, with 10 bases separating them. Germline V lookup: CDR1 SEHNR, CDR2 FQNEAQ (reference sequence). CDR3: CASSLDRGYYEQYF. CDR3 bases: TGTGCCAGCAGCTTAGACCGGGGCTACTACGAGCAGTACTTC.

The gene calls are TRBV28 and TRBJ2-1; perhaps D is TRBD1 or TRBD2 (5 bases each). CDR1 is MDHEN, CDR2 SYDVKM, per germline. The V end lost 3 bases, the J end lost 0 bases, and 12 bases lay between the germline ends. This CDR3 has 16 amino acids. CDR3 protein: CASSLGPPHSYNEQFF. CDR3 bases: TGTGCCAGCAGTTTGGGACCGCCGCACTCCTACAATGAGCAGTTCTTC.

The gene calls are TRBV20-1 and TRBJ2-5, with D unclear. CDR3 length equals 13 residues. Trimming pared 6 bases from V and 2 bases from J, leaving 13 bases between. Germline-derived CDR1 and CDR2 are DFQATT and SNEGSKA (reference sequence). CDR3 residues: CSAQLSPQETQYF. The CDR3 DNA is TGCAGTGCCCAACTCAGCCCACAAGAGACCCAGTACTTC.